Below, 8 T cell receptor beta chains from the same sample are listed, as sequenced in a study of OX40 agonist ivuxolimab in advanced cancers. The table came from immunoSEQ multiplex PCR; TCRdb's copy has only in-frame clones and leaves some out. The repertoire holds over 75,000 clones, with about 90% as singletons. Sequencing used CD4+ or CD8+ T cells sorted from blood, obtained in a trial of the OX40 agonist ivuxolimab. These receptors were collected from an adult with an advanced solid tumor such as melanoma, head and neck, liver or kidney cancer.

DNA for the CDR3: TGTGCCAGCAGCTTTACAGGGGTAGGGGAAAAACTGTTTTTT. It encodes CASSFTGVGEKLFF. J is TRBJ1-4 and V is TRBV5-5; 7 positions agree with TRBD1. The germline V gene encodes CDR1 SGHKS and CDR2 YYEKEE (reference sequence). Trimming at V came to 2 bases and at J to 8 bases, leaving 6 bases not matched to a gene. The CDR3 contains 14 residues.

The chain uses TRBV7-2 and TRBJ2-5; TRBD2 is a possible D gene (6 bases). This CDR3 has 14 amino acids. Germline loops: CDR1 SGHTA, CDR2 FQGNSA. The V gene lost 5 bases and the J gene lost 5 bases, with 15 bases spanning the gap. DNA of the CDR3: TGTGCCAGCAGCGCCCCGCCCGGAGGGGAGACCCAGTACTTC. It specifies CASSAPPGGETQYF. Together with reference TRBV7-2 and TRBJ2-5, the CDR3 gives the full variable domain: GAGVSQSPSNKVTEKGKDVELRCDPISGHTALYWYRQSLGQGLEFLIYFQGNSAPDKSGLPSDRFSAERTGGSVSTLTIQRTQQEDSAVYLCASSAPPGGETQYFGPGTRLLVL.

V and J are TRBV30 and TRBJ2-2; D might be TRBD2 (5 bases). The CDR3 length is 14 residues. Per the germline V gene, CDR1 is GTSNPN and CDR2 is SVGIG (reference sequence). V lost 0 bases and J 5 bases, leaving 10 bases between the germline ends. This chain's CDR3 is CAWSVLRRTGELFF. CDR3 DNA: TGTGCCTGGAGTGTACTTAGGAGGACCGGGGAGCTGTTTTTT.

The chain employs TRBV28 and TRBJ2-2, with D possibly matching TRBD1 (6 bases). V was clipped by 6 bases and J by 3 bases, with 11 bases between them. There are 14 residues in the CDR3. The germline V gene has CDR1 MDHEN and CDR2 SYDVKM. The CDR3 DNA is TGTGCCAGCAGCCCGGGACACTACACCGGGGAGCTGTTTTTT. This translates into CASSPGHYTGELFF.

V is TRBV5-1 and J is TRBJ2-5; 10 bases map to TRBD1. J was trimmed by 6 bases and V by 3 bases; bases with no gene match: 2. Germline CDR1 and CDR2: SGHRS and YFSETQ. CDR3 length equals 13 residues. The chain's CDR3 is CASSWGQGQTQYF. In DNA, the CDR3 is TGCGCCAGCAGCTGGGGACAGGGGCAGACCCAGTACTTC. The full variable domain, in which reference TRBV5-1 and TRBJ2-5 provide the parts outside the CDR3, is KAGVTQTPRYLIKTRGQQVTLSCSPISGHRSVSWYQQTPGQGLQFLFEYFSETQRNKGNFPGRFSGRQFSNSRSEMNVSTLELGDSALYLCASSWGQGQTQYFGPGTRLLVL.

The V gene is TRBV5-1, the J gene TRBJ2-5; D remains ambiguous. Germline V gene sequence: CDR1 SGHRS, CDR2 YFSETQ. The V end lost 0 bases, the J end lost 2 bases, and 5 bases lay between the germline ends. The CDR3 is 13 residues long. CDR3: CASSLVPQETQYF. The CDR3 nucleotides read TGCGCCAGCAGCTTGGTGCCGCAAGAGACCCAGTACTTC.

This chain uses TRBV28 with TRBJ1-1; no clear D. With 4 bases removed from V and 5 bases from J, the gap between germline ends came to 5 bases. Per the germline V gene, CDR1 is MDHEN and CDR2 is SYDVKM. This CDR3 is built from 11 residues. This CDR3 reads CASSSPTEAFF. DNA of the CDR3: TGTGCCAGCAGTTCCCCGACTGAAGCTTTCTTT.

The chain recombines TRBV5-4 with TRBJ2-1; 7 positions agree with TRBD1. The trim removed 0 bases at V and 2 bases at J, leaving 2 bases unmatched. Germline CDR1 SGHNT, CDR2 YYREEE (reference sequence). The CDR3 loop spans 15 amino acids. The CDR3 is CASSLVGGAYNEQFF. The DNA of the CDR3 is TGTGCCAGCAGCTTGGTAGGGGGCGCCTACAATGAGCAGTTCTTC.